This T cell receptor (beta chain) was identified during a study of cytomegalovirus exposure and HLA in healthy donors. The wider study: Out of 150 million to 200 million T cells, an earlier analysis found roughly 110 million unique TCR beta sequences in total.

The germline CDR1 and CDR2 sequences are SGHRS and YFSETQ. There are 14 residues in the CDR3. Study outcomes and limitations: Sequencing depth across donors, presence/absence analyses assumed, was roughly uniform. In a later analysis, donors in an Asian-associated ancestry cluster reportedly had fewer N-insertions in productive TCRs than the cohort mean. Researchers reported that three CMV-associated chains were confirmed in vitro as CMV antigen-specific.

As concerns this clone: The antigen is undetermined. Mismatch with germline at one junction end may stem from a read error. Different DNA sequences within this sample yield the same CDR3.

Use of 60 Vbeta and 13 Jbeta primers characterized the PCR. TCRdb's table, derived via immunoSEQ multiplex PCR, lists solely in-frame clones and lacks some. The data show around 200,000 clones, 75% to 85% seen once. The sequencing input was PBMCs. The chain has TRBV5-1 and TRBJ2-2; D is uncertain. This TCR derives from a woman aged 50 to 60 in good health and CMV-seronegative. The CDR3, as DNA: TGCGCCAGCAGTTTGGACGGTAACACCGGGGAGCTGTTTTTT. Amino acids: CASSLDGNTGELFF. Full variable domain (rest looked up from reference TRBV5-1 and TRBJ2-2): KAGVTQTPRYLIKTRGQQVTLSCSPISGHRSVSWYQQTPGQGLQFLFEYFSETQRNKGNFPGRFSGRQFSNSRSEMNVSTLELGDSALYLCASSLDGNTGELFFGEGSRLTVL.